The clone carrying this TCR beta chain was observed at least ten times. 2 million PBMCs stored at -80 C were the source of the unsorted libraries. This sample was included in a study of neurological immune-mediated disorders. The CDR3 covers 14 residues. CDR1 and CDR2 from the germline V gene are MNHEY and SMNVEV (reference sequence). Trimming cost V 2 bases and J 7 bases; bases outside gene matches: 2. The cDNA was synthesized by means of template-switch 5'RACE, which was carried out with 10-nucleotide random UMIs. TCRdb recomputed calls from the 5' RACE reads with MiXCR, one row per CDR3 protein. Here the sample spans 25,000 to 35,000 distinct CDR3 sequences, around 16% being singletons.

V gene TRBV27 combines with J gene TRBJ1-6, with 7 positions matching TRBD1. This clonotype was sampled from a man aged 70-80 years in good health. The sequenced sample was PBMCs. For the CDR3, the DNA is TGTGCCAGCAGTTTAAACAGGGGAAATTCACCCCTCCACTTT. Translating gives CASSLNRGNSPLHF.